Listed below are T cell receptor beta chains from one sample, sequenced in a study of CD8 T cells in ankylosing spondylitis. TCRdb used MiXCR to reprocess the 5' RACE reads, holding one entry per CDR3 protein. Of fewer than 25,000 distinct CDR3 sequences in the sample, 10% to 15% are singletons; the top ten hold 30% to 45%. What was sequenced was blood. The receptor source for this set is a male donor with ankylosing spondylitis or in good health (not recorded which). Each CDR3 is given with its conserved first and last residue. Each record gives: J gene, CDR3 length, V gene, CDR3 protein.

J gene: TRBJ2-1; CDR3 length: 16; V gene: TRBV11-3; CDR3 protein: CASSSRTSGVVNEQFF
J gene: TRBJ1-5; CDR3 length: 13; V gene: TRBV7-2; CDR3 protein: CATKTGGNQPQHF
J gene: TRBJ2-2; CDR3 length: 14; V gene: TRBV7-2; CDR3 protein: CASSPWPGTGELFF
J gene: TRBJ2-7; CDR3 length: 12; V gene: TRBV6-2/TRBV6-3; CDR3 protein: CASSTTLWEQYF
J gene: TRBJ2-7; CDR3 length: 14; V gene: TRBV27; CDR3 protein: CASSLDRGPYEQYF
J gene: TRBJ2-4; CDR3 length: 15; V gene: TRBV5-1; CDR3 protein: CASSLEGGRLNIQYF
J gene: TRBJ1-5; CDR3 length: 14; V gene: TRBV20-1; CDR3 protein: CSARGGQGIQPQHF
J gene: TRBJ2-1; CDR3 length: 16; V gene: TRBV6-5; CDR3 protein: CASSYGAGGVVNEQFF
J gene: TRBJ2-2; CDR3 length: 17; V gene: TRBV4-3; CDR3 protein: CASSQEPGQGETGELFF
J gene: TRBJ2-3; CDR3 length: 15; V gene: TRBV19; CDR3 protein: CASSREARSTDTQYF
J gene: TRBJ2-5; CDR3 length: 13; V gene: TRBV29-1; CDR3 protein: CSVPLGYQETQYF
J gene: TRBJ1-4; CDR3 length: 14; V gene: TRBV14; CDR3 protein: CASSQVAGGEKLFF
J gene: TRBJ2-6; CDR3 length: 18; V gene: TRBV28; CDR3 protein: CASSPRSRGLSGANVLTF
J gene: TRBJ2-4; CDR3 length: 21; V gene: TRBV6-2/TRBV6-3; CDR3 protein: CASSFNRRTSGGEEAKNIQYF
J gene: TRBJ2-7; CDR3 length: 15; V gene: TRBV2; CDR3 protein: CASSEAIRTSGRQYF
J gene: TRBJ1-1; CDR3 length: 13; V gene: TRBV7-7; CDR3 protein: CASSLWWGAEAFF